This T cell receptor (beta chain) was observed in a study of blood T cells in healthy people across ages (dated by TCRdb to between 2015 and 2016). Background for the entire study: In model experiments, template switching captured roughly one uniquely barcoded TCR beta cDNA molecule for every two T cells. Using deep sequencing normalized with unique cDNA molecular identifiers, the study measured how TCR beta repertoire diversity changes with age. The donors were divided into four age groups: young (average approximately 16 years), middle-aged (approximately 42), aged (approximately 62) and long-lived (about 80). To avoid experimental bias, donors of different ages were randomly spread across the sequencing lanes. For two donors (one aged 18 to 30 and one aged 80 or older), the study analyzed two additional independent replicas of 1 million unique cDNA reads from the same blood draw.

Study-level results and caveats: Observed TCR beta diversity per million T cells fell roughly linearly with age, and a significant reduction was already apparent by age around 40. Conclusive comparison of naive and antigen-experienced compartments was prevented by the profiling of bulk unsorted PBMCs. The CMV infection status of donors was not known, potentially confounding age-related changes in expanded clonotypes. The long-lived group showed more naive CD4+ T cells, fewer expanded clones and increased TCR diversity than the aged group, suggesting age selection. There was a strong correlation between observed TCR beta diversity and the percentage of naive T cells measured by flow cytometry. Estimates of total diversity based on one million sequenced T cells were regarded as lower bounds and as underestimates.

Library method: 5' RACE. A second PCR of about 7 to 12 cycles was run with a J-beta primer mix and a sample-barcoded 5' primer. A template-switch 5' adaptor carrying 12 random nucleotides introduced a unique molecular identifier onto each TCR beta cDNA molecule. At least 2.5 million CDR3-containing paired-end reads were obtained from each sample. The Mint cDNA synthesis kit, primed by a TRBC-specific oligonucleotide, was used to synthesize first-strand cDNA from all RNA. After uracil-DNA glycosylase treatment, a first 18-cycle PCR used universal primers M1SS and BC2_uni_R on all cDNA. In the original analysis: For normalization, 1 million high-quality reads, each with a distinct molecular identifier, were randomly selected from each sample. Instead of being binned into consensus sequences, reads with shared molecular identifiers were discarded. MiTCR, set to a Q25 quality threshold and the strictest error-elimination algorithm, was used for CDR3 identification, clonotype clustering and error correction. A nonparametric unseen species model with Euler transformation was used to estimate lower-bound total TCR beta diversity. TCRdb trimmed public reads at Q25 via fastp, called clones via MiXCR and kept in-frame beta chains. Every distinct CDR3 protein forms one entry, paired with its most common genes and DNA. What appears here as the V and J calls and clone size reflects TCRdb's work, not the paper's. In all, the sample holds around 2 million distinct CDR3 sequences, and 35% to 50% of those were seen once. The ten largest clones represent around 23% of the sample.

The approximately 39 donors, aged about 6 to 95 years, were systemically healthy Caucasian individuals from Russia. Roughly 9.5 milliliters of peripheral blood were drawn from each donor into EDTA-treated Vacutainer tubes. Ficoll-Paque density-gradient centrifugation was used to isolate PBMCs, with at least 7 million per sample. Trizol reagent was used to extract total RNA from PBMCs, with at least 6 micrograms per sample. For every donor, flow cytometry on a PBMC aliquot measured the percentage of naive CD45RAhigh/CD27high T cells. The CDR3 has 13 amino acids, counting the end cysteine and phenylalanine. CDR3 DNA is the only sequence kept; it has 39 bases, read in frame from the first base. The CDR1 and CDR2 encoded by the germline V gene (reference sequence) are DFQATT and SNEGSKA. Comment on this clonotype: What antigen it recognizes has not been identified. Base qualities are missing; no much larger clone stands one base away.

Recombination linked TRBV20-1 to TRBJ2-7; a tentative D call is TRBD2 (5 bases match). The J call could be wrong; TRBJ2-1 is a better fit for the DNA end. Material: blood. This TCR came from a human donor in good health. This receptor has the CDR3 CSAPQGSVNEQFF. In nucleotide form, the sequence is TGCAGTGCCCCGCAAGGGAGTGTCAATGAGCAGTTCTTC.